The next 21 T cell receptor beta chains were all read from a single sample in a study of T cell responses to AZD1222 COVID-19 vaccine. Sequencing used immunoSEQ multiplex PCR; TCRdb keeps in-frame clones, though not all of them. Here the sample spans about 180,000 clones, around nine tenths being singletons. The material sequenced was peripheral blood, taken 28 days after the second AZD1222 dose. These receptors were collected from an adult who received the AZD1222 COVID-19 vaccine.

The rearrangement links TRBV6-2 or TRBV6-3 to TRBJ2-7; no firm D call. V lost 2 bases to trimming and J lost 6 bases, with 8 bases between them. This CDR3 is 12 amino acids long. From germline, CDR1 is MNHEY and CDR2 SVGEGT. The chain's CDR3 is CASSYVGLEQYF. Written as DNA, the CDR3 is TGTGCCAGCAGTTACGTCGGGCTCGAGCAGTACTTC.

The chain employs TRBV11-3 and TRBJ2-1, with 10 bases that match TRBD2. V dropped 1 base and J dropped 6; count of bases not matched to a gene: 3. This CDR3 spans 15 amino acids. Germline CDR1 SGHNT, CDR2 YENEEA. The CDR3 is CASSLGSGGFNEQFF. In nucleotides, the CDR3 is TGTGCCAGCAGCTTAGGTAGCGGGGGGTTCAATGAGCAGTTCTTC.

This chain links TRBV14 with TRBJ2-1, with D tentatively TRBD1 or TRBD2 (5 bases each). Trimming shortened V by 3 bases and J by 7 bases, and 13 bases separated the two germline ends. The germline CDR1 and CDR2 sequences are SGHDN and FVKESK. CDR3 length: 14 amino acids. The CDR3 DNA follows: TGTGCCAGCAGCCAGAGGGGTTCGAGAAATGAGCAGTTCTTC. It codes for CASSQRGSRNEQFF.

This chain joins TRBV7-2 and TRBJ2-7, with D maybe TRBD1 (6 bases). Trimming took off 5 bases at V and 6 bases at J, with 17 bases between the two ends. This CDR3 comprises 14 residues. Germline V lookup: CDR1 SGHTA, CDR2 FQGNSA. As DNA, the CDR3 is TGTGCCAGCAGCAGTGACAGGTATAAGGGCGAGCAGTACTTC. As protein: CASSSDRYKGEQYF. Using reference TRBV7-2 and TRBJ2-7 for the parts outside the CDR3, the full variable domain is GAGVSQSPSNKVTEKGKDVELRCDPISGHTALYWYRQSLGQGLEFLIYFQGNSAPDKSGLPSDRFSAERTGGSVSTLTIQRTQQEDSAVYLCASSSDRYKGEQYFGPGTRLTVT.

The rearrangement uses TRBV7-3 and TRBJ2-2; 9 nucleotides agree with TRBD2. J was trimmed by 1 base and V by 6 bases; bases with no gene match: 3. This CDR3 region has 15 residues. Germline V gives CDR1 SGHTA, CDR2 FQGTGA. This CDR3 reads CASSYSGGNTGELFF. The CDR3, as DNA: TGTGCCAGCAGTTATAGCGGGGGGAACACCGGGGAGCTGTTTTTT.

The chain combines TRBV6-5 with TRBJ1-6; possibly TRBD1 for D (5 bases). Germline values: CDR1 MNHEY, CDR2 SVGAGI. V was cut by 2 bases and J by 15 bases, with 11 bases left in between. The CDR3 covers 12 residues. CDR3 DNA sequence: TGTGCCAGCAGTTACCGGCAGGGACTCCTCCACTTT. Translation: CASSYRQGLLHF.

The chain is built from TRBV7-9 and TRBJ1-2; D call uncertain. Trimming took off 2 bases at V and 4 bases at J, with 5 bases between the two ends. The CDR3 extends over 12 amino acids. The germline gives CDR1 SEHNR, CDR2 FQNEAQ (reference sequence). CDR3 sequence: CASSLRAYGYTF. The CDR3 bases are TGTGCCAGCAGCTTAAGGGCCTATGGCTACACCTTC. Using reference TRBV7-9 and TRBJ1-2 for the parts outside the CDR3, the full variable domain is DTGVSQNPRHKITKRGQNVTFRCDPISEHNRLYWYRQTLGQGPEFLTYFQNEAQLEKSRLLSDRFSAERPKGSFSTLEIQRTEQGDSAMYLCASSLRAYGYTFGSGTRLTVV.

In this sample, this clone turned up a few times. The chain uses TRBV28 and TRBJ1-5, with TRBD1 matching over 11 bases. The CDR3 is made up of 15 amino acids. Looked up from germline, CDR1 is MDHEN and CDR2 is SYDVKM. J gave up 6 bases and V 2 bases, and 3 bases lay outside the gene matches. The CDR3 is CASSLGTGGSQPQHF. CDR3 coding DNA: TGTGCCAGCAGTTTAGGGACAGGGGGGAGTCAGCCCCAGCATTTT.

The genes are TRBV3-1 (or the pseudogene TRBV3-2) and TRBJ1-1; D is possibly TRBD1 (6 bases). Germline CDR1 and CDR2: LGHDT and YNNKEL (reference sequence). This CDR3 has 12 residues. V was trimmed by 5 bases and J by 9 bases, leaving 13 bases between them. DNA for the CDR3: TGTGCCAGCAGCAGCCAAGGACAGAAAGCTTTCTTT. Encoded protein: CASSSQGQKAFF.

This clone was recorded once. CDR3 sequence (DNA): TGTGCCATCAGTGAGACGGGGCGGGGCGAGCAGTACTTC. This gives the protein CAISETGRGEQYF. The chain joins TRBV10-3 to TRBJ2-7, with D perhaps TRBD2 (6 bases). The germline gives CDR1 ENHRY, CDR2 SYGVKD. CDR3 length: 13 amino acids. Trimming took 2 bases from V and 6 from J, leaving 11 bases between them.

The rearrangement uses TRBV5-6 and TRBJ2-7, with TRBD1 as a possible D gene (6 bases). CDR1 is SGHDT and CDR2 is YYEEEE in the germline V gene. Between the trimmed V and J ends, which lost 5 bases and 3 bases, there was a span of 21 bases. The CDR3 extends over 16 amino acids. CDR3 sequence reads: CASSPAAGAGNYEQYF. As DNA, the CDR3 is TGTGCCAGCAGTCCTGCGGCAGGGGCGGGTAACTACGAGCAGTACTTC.

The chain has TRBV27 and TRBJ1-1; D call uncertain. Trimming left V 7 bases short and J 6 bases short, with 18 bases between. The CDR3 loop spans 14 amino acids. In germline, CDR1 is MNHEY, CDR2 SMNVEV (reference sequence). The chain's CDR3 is CASTLGYPGSEAFF. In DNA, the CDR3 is TGTGCCAGCACTCTCGGGTACCCGGGCTCTGAAGCTTTCTTT.

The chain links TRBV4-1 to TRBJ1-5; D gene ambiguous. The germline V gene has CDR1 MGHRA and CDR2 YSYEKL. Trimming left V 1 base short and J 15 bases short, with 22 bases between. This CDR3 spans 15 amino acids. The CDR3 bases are TGCGCCAGCAGCCAAGGGTGGACCCTCCCATTTAGACGGCATTTT. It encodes CASSQGWTLPFRRHF.

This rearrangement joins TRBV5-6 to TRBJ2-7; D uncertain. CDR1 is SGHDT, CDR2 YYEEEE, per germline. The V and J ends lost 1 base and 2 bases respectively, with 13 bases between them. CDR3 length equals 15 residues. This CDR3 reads CASSLRQVRPYEQYF. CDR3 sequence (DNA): TGTGCCAGCAGCTTGAGGCAGGTACGGCCCTACGAGCAGTACTTC.

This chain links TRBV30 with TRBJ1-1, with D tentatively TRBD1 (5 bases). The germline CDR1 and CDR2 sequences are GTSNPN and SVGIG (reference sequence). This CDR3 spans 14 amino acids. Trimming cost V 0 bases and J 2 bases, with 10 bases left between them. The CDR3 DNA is TGTGCCTGGAGTGTAGGGGCGACCAACACTGAAGCTTTCTTT. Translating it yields CAWSVGATNTEAFF.

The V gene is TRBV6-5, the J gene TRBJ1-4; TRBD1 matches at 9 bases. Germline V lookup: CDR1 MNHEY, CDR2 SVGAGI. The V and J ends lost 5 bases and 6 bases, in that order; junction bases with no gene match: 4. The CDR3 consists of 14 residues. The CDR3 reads CASSKGQGYEKLFF. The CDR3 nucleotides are TGTGCCAGCAGTAAGGGACAGGGTTATGAAAAACTGTTTTTT.

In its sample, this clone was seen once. DNA for the CDR3: TGTGCCAGCAGTGAGTCTTTTGGGGTAAACCAAGAGACCCAGTACTTC. Translated, it gives CASSESFGVNQETQYF. J is TRBJ2-5 and V is TRBV6-1; D gene uncertain. The CDR3 runs 16 residues. CDR1 MNHNS and CDR2 SASEGT come from the germline V gene. The V end lost 3 bases, the J end lost 0 bases, and 14 bases lay between the germline ends.

CDR3 sequence reads: CATSAAGGGEQYF. CDR3 bases: TGTGCCACCAGTGCCGCAGGGGGCGGCGAGCAGTACTTC. The J gene is TRBJ2-7, the V gene TRBV24-1; 8 positions agree with TRBD1. Germline-derived CDR1 and CDR2 are KGHDR and SFDVKD. This CDR3 is 13 amino acids long. V shed 5 bases, J shed 6 bases, and the junction held 5 bases outside the gene matches.

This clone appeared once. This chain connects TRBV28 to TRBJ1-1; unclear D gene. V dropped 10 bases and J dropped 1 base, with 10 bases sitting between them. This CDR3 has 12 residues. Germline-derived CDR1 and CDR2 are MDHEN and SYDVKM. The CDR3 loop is CATNPRNTEAFF. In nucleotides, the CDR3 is TGTGCCACCAATCCAAGGAACACTGAAGCTTTCTTT.

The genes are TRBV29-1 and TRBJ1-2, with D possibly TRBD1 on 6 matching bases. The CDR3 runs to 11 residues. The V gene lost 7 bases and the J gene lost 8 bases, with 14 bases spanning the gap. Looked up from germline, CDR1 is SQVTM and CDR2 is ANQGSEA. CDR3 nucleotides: TGCAGCGGCTCACAGGGAAACGGCTACACCTTC. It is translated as CSGSQGNGYTF.

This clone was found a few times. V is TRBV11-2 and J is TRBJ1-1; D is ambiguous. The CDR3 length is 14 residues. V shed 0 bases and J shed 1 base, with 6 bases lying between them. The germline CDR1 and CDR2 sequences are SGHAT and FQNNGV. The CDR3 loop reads CASSLEDGNTEAFF. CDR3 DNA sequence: TGTGCCAGCAGCTTAGAAGACGGGAACACTGAAGCTTTCTTT.